The clone carrying this T cell receptor (beta chain) has just a few counts. What it recognizes is unknown. Trimming shortened V by 0 bases and J by 6 bases, and 12 bases separated the two germline ends. Germline V lookup: CDR1 DFQATT, CDR2 SNEGSKA (reference sequence). The CDR3 length is 14 residues. The sample is drawn from a study of T-cell memory formation after mild COVID-19. Constant-segment-primed 5'RACE gave TCR alpha and TCR beta cDNA libraries with sample barcodes and UMIs. TCRdb reanalysed the 5' RACE reads using MiXCR and keeps one entry per CDR3 protein. Counted here are roughly 300,000 distinct CDR3 sequences, roughly 8% occurring once; the ten biggest clones make up about 20%. Findings and limits, study-wide: Largely, contracting CD4+ clones fell within CM and EM, and contracting CD8+ clones within EMRA. Unconfirmed was the SARS-CoV-2 specificity of second-wave clones that peaked on day 37. That cross-reactive memory joined was suggested by some responding clones appearing in pre-infection memory.

This TCR came from a man aged 18-30 years who had mild COVID-19 (a few samples of this study predate the infection). Cell type and time point are not known. The V call is TRBV20-1, the J call TRBJ2-1; a weak D match, TRBD2 (5 bases). Sequencing was done on a sample of PBMCs or a T cell subset sorted from them (not recorded which). CDR3 sequence (DNA): TGCAGTGCTAGAGAACCCGACGGGATCAATGAGCAGTTCTTC. This translates into CSAREPDGINEQFF.